One sample yielded the 22 T cell receptor beta chains listed below, sequenced in a study of cytomegalovirus exposure and HLA in healthy donors. The PCR made use of 60 Vbeta and 13 Jbeta primers. TCRdb's copy holds only in-frame clones and misses some; the assay was immunoSEQ multiplex PCR. The data contain some 77,000 clones, about 79% of them seen just once; the ten biggest clones take up approximately 7.2%. The sample consisted of PBMCs. The receptors come from a woman between 40 and 55 years old in good health and CMV-seronegative.

The genes are TRBV29-1 and TRBJ2-3, with 13 bases fitting TRBD2. J was trimmed by 1 base and V by 4 bases; bases with no gene match: 5. This CDR3 comprises 16 residues. Germline lookup yields CDR1 SQVTM and CDR2 ANQGSEA. The CDR3 DNA reads as TGCAGCGTTGTCGGACTAGCGGGAGTAGGCACAGATACGCAGTATTTT. It encodes CSVVGLAGVGTDTQYF.

The chain has TRBV7-3 and TRBJ2-2, with 7 bases identical to TRBD2. The CDR3 totals 16 residues. Germline CDR1 is SGHTA and CDR2 is FQGTGA. V lost 5 bases to trimming and J lost 7 bases; unmatched junction nucleotides: 13. The CDR3 region has the DNA TGTGCCAGCAGCCCGACTATGCGGGAGTTCGTCGGGGAGCTGTTTTTT. Protein sequence: CASSPTMREFVGELFF. Full variable domain (missing parts from reference TRBV7-3 and TRBJ2-2): GAGVSQTPSNKVTEKGKYVELRCDPISGHTALYWYRQSLGQGPEFLIYFQGTGAADDSGLPNDRFFAVRPEGSVSTLKIQRTERGDSAVYLCASSPTMREFVGELFFGEGSRLTVL.

The DNA of the CDR3 is TGTGCCAGTAGCGAGGGAGTAGGAGGCAATCAGCCCCAGCATTTT. Protein product: CASSEGVGGNQPQHF. The chain links TRBV19 to TRBJ1-5; D call uncertain. This CDR3 has 15 amino acids. CDR1 is LNHDA and CDR2 is SQIVND in the germline V gene (reference sequence). The V and J ends lost 6 bases and 2 bases respectively, with 14 bases between them.

In its sample, this clone was seen once. The chain links TRBV2 to TRBJ2-7, with TRBD1 as a possible D gene (6 bases). The V end was cut by 2 bases, the J end by 6 bases, with 14 bases between. CDR3 length: 14 amino acids. Germline V gene sequence: CDR1 SNHLY, CDR2 FYNNEI. The CDR3 here is CASSELIGGSEQYF. The CDR3 nucleotides read TGTGCCAGCAGTGAACTCATTGGGGGCAGCGAGCAGTACTTC.

This clone was seen just once. The CDR3 reads CASSEALRGKSYNEQFF. CDR3 sequence (DNA): TGTGCCAGCAGTGAAGCGCTTAGGGGGAAATCCTACAATGAGCAGTTCTTC. The chain couples TRBV2 to TRBJ2-1, with D possibly TRBD1 on 6 matching bases. The germline V gene encodes CDR1 SNHLY and CDR2 FYNNEI. The length of the CDR3 is 17 residues. V was clipped by 0 bases and J by 1 base, with 13 bases between them.

The gene calls are TRBV6-6 and TRBJ1-6; 9 bases match TRBD1. Per the germline V gene, CDR1 is MNHNY and CDR2 is SVGAGI (reference sequence). The junction had 4 bases not matched to a gene; V was cut back by 7 bases and J by 6 bases. This CDR3 contains 14 residues. CDR3 coding DNA: TGTGCCAGCACCCCGGGACAGGGTAATTCACCCCTCCACTTT. It specifies CASTPGQGNSPLHF.

The rearrangement joins TRBV30 to TRBJ2-2, with TRBD2 matching over 8 bases. The CDR3 totals 14 residues. V shed 2 bases, J shed 5 bases, and the junction held 4 bases outside the gene matches. Germline V gives CDR1 GTSNPN, CDR2 SVGIG (reference sequence). The CDR3 spells CAWSLLAETGELFF. DNA of the CDR3: TGTGCCTGGAGTTTACTAGCGGAGACCGGGGAGCTGTTTTTT.

This clone has a handful of counts. The V call is TRBV19, the J call TRBJ2-7; 8 nucleotides align to TRBD2. The CDR3 length is 16 residues. The V and J ends lost 4 bases and 2 bases, in that order; junction bases with no gene match: 10. Germline assignment: CDR1 LNHDA and CDR2 SQIVND (reference sequence). In DNA form, the CDR3 reads TGTGCCAGTAGTACTTTAGCGGGACCCGTTACCTACGAGCAGTACTTC. Translation gives CASSTLAGPVTYEQYF.

This clone came up a few times. The chain joins TRBV29-1 to TRBJ2-3; TRBD1 agrees at 7 bases. The V gene end was trimmed by 4 bases and the J gene end by 8 bases; junction bases not matched to a gene: 15. CDR3 length: 15 amino acids. Germline V gene sequence: CDR1 SQVTM, CDR2 ANQGSEA. The CDR3 DNA follows: TGCAGCGTTGTTCCCGTGGGAGACCCAGGGGGTACGCAGTATTTT. Translated, it gives CSVVPVGDPGGTQYF.

V usage is TRBV2 and J usage is TRBJ2-5; unclear D gene. The ends were cut back, 7 bases at V and 4 bases at J, with 10 bases in the middle. This CDR3 region has 12 residues. Per the germline V gene, CDR1 is SNHLY and CDR2 is FYNNEI. The CDR3 DNA is TGTGCCAGCAAGGTGGCGGCAGAGACCCAGTACTTC. Amino acids: CASKVAAETQYF.

This chain links TRBV21-1 with TRBJ1-2; TRBD1, as called in the table, went unchecked against the DNA. TRBV21-1 is described as a pseudogene. The CDR3 covers 13 residues. The CDR3 region is CASSSPGGLACTF. DNA for the CDR3: TGTGCCAGCAGCAGCCCAGGGGGTTTGGCTTGTACCTTC.

The rearrangement links TRBV9 to TRBJ2-3; 7 bases are a match to TRBD2. CDR3 length: 16 residues. V gave up 4 bases and J gave up 0 bases; unmatched junction bases: 8. Germline loops: CDR1 SGDLS, CDR2 YYNGEE. CDR3 in amino acids: CASSLRTGGSTDTQYF. The CDR3 DNA reads as TGTGCCAGCAGCCTGCGGACGGGGGGAAGCACAGATACGCAGTATTTT.

The chain couples TRBV5-4 to TRBJ1-3; perhaps TRBD1 as D (5 bases). The V and J ends lost 0 bases and 4 bases respectively, with 14 bases between them. CDR3 length equals 16 residues. The V gene's germline CDR1 is SGHNT and CDR2 YYREEE (reference sequence). The CDR3 reads CASSLDYRTGGNTIYF. CDR3 coding DNA: TGTGCCAGCAGCTTGGATTACAGGACCGGAGGAAACACCATATATTTT.

The chain combines TRBV5-1 with TRBJ1-1; the D gene is possibly TRBD1 (6 bases). Trimming stripped 4 bases from V and 3 bases from J, with 10 bases between. CDR1 and CDR2 from the germline V gene are SGHRS and YFSETQ. The CDR3 covers 13 residues. The DNA for the CDR3 is TGCGCCAGCAGCCTCCAGGGGTACACTGAAGCTTTCTTT. Residues: CASSLQGYTEAFF.

V and J are TRBV19 and TRBJ1-1; D gene uncertain. V lost 6 bases, J lost 1 base, and 18 bases lay in between. CDR1 LNHDA and CDR2 SQIVND come from the germline V gene (reference sequence). This CDR3 comprises 16 residues. This chain's CDR3 is CASSGGAWLGNTEAFF. DNA of the CDR3: TGTGCCAGTAGCGGAGGCGCGTGGCTGGGGAACACTGAAGCTTTCTTT. The whole variable domain, filled in from reference TRBV19 and TRBJ1-1, reads DGGITQSPKYLFRKEGQNVTLSCEQNLNHDAMYWYRQDPGQGLRLIYYSQIVNDFQKGDIAEGYSVSREKKESFPLTVTSAQKNPTAFYLCASSGGAWLGNTEAFFGQGTRLTVV.

This CDR3 is CASSFGTDSNQPQHF. The CDR3 bases are TGTGCCAGCAGCTTTGGGACTGATAGCAATCAGCCCCAGCATTTT. This rearrangement joins TRBV5-8 to TRBJ1-5; D is possibly TRBD1 (5 bases). V lost 2 bases and J 0 bases, leaving 9 bases between the germline ends. CDR1 is SGHTS and CDR2 is YDEGEE in the germline V gene. This CDR3 has 15 amino acids.

V usage is TRBV28 and J usage is TRBJ1-2, with TRBD1 identical over 9 bases. J gave up 4 bases and V 5 bases, and 11 bases lay outside the gene matches. The CDR3 has 16 amino acids. Germline V gene data show CDR1 as MDHEN and CDR2 as SYDVKM. CDR3 coding DNA: TGTGCCAGCAGTCAGGGACAGGGAGTAAGGGGCTATGGCTACACCTTC. Translating it yields CASSQGQGVRGYGYTF.

This sequence joins TRBV5-1 and TRBJ1-1; 7 bases are shared with TRBD1. Germline loops: CDR1 SGHRS, CDR2 YFSETQ. Trimming at V came to 4 bases and at J to 8 bases, leaving 11 bases not matched to a gene. The CDR3 contains 14 residues. The DNA of the CDR3 is TGCGCCAGCAGCCCAGATAAAACGACAGGGGAAGCTTTCTTT. Translation: CASSPDKTTGEAFF.

The gene calls are TRBV10-3 and TRBJ1-1; TRBD1 matches at 11 bases. This CDR3 is built from 19 residues. Germline V gene sequence: CDR1 ENHRY, CDR2 SYGVKD. The trim removed 0 bases at V and 0 bases at J, leaving 9 bases unmatched. CDR3 coding DNA: TGTGCCATCAGTGAGTCGAAACCGGGACAGGGGGGGGTGAACACTGAAGCTTTCTTT. It specifies CAISESKPGQGGVNTEAFF.

The chain carries TRBV19 and TRBJ1-1; 9 bases align to TRBD1. V shed 5 bases, J shed 11 bases, and the junction held 6 bases outside the gene matches. The CDR3 has 12 amino acids. The germline V gene has CDR1 LNHDA and CDR2 SQIVND (reference sequence). The CDR3 bases are TGTGCCAGTAGTCCGAGGACAGGGGAGGCTTTCTTT. Amino acids: CASSPRTGEAFF. The full variable domain, with the rest looked up from reference TRBV19 and TRBJ1-1, is DGGITQSPKYLFRKEGQNVTLSCEQNLNHDAMYWYRQDPGQGLRLIYYSQIVNDFQKGDIAEGYSVSREKKESFPLTVTSAQKNPTAFYLCASSPRTGEAFFGQGTRLTVV.

The V gene is TRBV6-1, the J gene TRBJ1-6; no reliable D call. The germline V and J ends were trimmed by 6 bases and 3 bases, with 6 bases remaining between them. This CDR3 is built from 13 residues. Germline CDR1 and CDR2: MNHNS and SASEGT. Here the CDR3 reads CASREVYNSPLHF. In nucleotides, the CDR3 is TGTGCCAGCAGGGAGGTCTATAATTCACCCCTCCACTTT.

The J gene is TRBJ2-1, the V gene TRBV19, with 7 bases lining up with TRBD1. CDR1 and CDR2 from the germline V gene are LNHDA and SQIVND (reference sequence). The CDR3 contains 14 residues. V lost 1 base and J lost 3; bases outside the gene matches: 0. CDR3 sequence: CASSIGDSYNEQFF. The CDR3 DNA is TGTGCCAGTAGTATAGGGGACAGCTACAATGAGCAGTTCTTC.